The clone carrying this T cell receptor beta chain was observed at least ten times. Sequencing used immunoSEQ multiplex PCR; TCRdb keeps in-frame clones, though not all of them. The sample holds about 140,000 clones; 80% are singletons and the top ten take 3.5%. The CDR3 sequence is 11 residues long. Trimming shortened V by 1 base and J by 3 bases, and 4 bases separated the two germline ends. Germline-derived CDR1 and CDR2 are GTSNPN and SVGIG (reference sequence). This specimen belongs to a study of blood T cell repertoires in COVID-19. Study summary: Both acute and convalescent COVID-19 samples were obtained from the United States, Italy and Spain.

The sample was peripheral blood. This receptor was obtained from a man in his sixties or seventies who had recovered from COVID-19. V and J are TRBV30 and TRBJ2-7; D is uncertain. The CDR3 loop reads CAWSDSYEQYF. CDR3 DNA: TGTGCCTGGAGTGACAGCTACGAGCAGTACTTC.